This T cell receptor beta chain was sequenced during a study of Ad26.COV2.S vaccination and SARS-CoV-2 variants. General study results and limits: The placebo group had lower spike-specific TCR breadth than the vaccine recipients did. Non-spike TCR breadth showed similarity between vaccine and placebo recipients.

A note on this clone: The antigen is undetermined.

Assay used: immunoSEQ multiplex PCR; TCRdb lists only in-frame clones, some missing. The table lists 200,000 to 300,000 clones, approximately 90% of them singletons. The CDR3 runs 16 residues. Trimming removed 0 bases from V and 5 bases from J; junction bases left unmatched: 6. Germline V gene data show CDR1 as MNHNY and CDR2 as SVGAGI (reference sequence). Noted treatment: around 19 received Ad26.COV2.S at low or high dose, single or two shots; a few received placebo; per-sample allocation not given. The investigators took samples on day 63 after the first vaccine or placebo injection. This Boston cohort included adults aged 18-55 years. Participants' vaccine, an Ad26 vector, delivered Wuhan-strain SARS-CoV-2 spike.

Here the sequenced sample was peripheral blood, taken in a trial of Ad26.COV2.S vaccine versus placebo. V gene TRBV6-6 combines with J gene TRBJ2-7, with 11 bases lining up with TRBD1. This TCR came from a person between 18 and 65 years old who received the Ad26.COV2.S COVID-19 vaccine or a placebo. The CDR3 sequence: CASSYSLRTGGHEQYF. The CDR3 region has the DNA TGTGCCAGCAGTTACTCGCTTCGGACAGGGGGCCACGAGCAGTACTTC.